Listed below are T cell receptor beta chains from one sample, sequenced in a study of T cell responses to AZD1222 COVID-19 vaccine. Method: immunoSEQ multiplex PCR; TCRdb's copy keeps in-frame clones and lacks some. The table records fewer than 200,000 clones, 90% to 95% of them present only once. The sample here was peripheral blood, taken 28 days after the second dose of the MenACWY control vaccine. These receptors were taken from an adult who received the MenACWY meningococcal vaccine as a control. Both conserved end residues are part of each CDR3. The D gene is left open where the match is weak. For some rows the clone size is stated as once, few or many, or as a class when expanded; others skip it.

J gene: TRBJ1-2
V gene: TRBV7-2
clone size: NA
D gene: TRBD1
CDR3 protein: CASSLVERGQFFYGYTF
CDR3 DNA: TGTGCCAGCAGCTTAGTAGAGAGGGGACAGTTCTTCTATGGCTACACCTTC

J gene: TRBJ1-1
V gene: TRBV30
clone size: NA
D gene: NA
CDR3 protein: CACQPRDTEAFF
CDR3 DNA: TGTGCCTGCCAACCTCGGGACACTGAAGCTTTCTTT

J gene: TRBJ2-3
V gene: TRBV9
clone size: NA
D gene: TRBD2
CDR3 protein: CASNSGAGSTDTQYF
CDR3 DNA: TGTGCCAGCAACTCGGGAGCGGGAAGCACAGATACGCAGTATTTT

J gene: TRBJ2-1
V gene: TRBV29-1
clone size: NA
D gene: TRBD2
CDR3 protein: CSAPTSGSYNEQFF
CDR3 DNA: TGCAGCGCCCCGACTAGCGGGTCTTACAATGAGCAGTTCTTC

J gene: TRBJ1-4
V gene: TRBV11-3
clone size: NA
D gene: NA
CDR3 protein: CASSLALSGDNEKLFF
CDR3 DNA: TGTGCCAGCAGCCTCGCGTTAAGTGGCGATAATGAAAAACTGTTTTTT

J gene: TRBJ1-5
V gene: TRBV9
clone size: NA
D gene: NA
CDR3 protein: CASSATPYSNQPQHF
CDR3 DNA: TGTGCCAGCAGTGCAACACCTTATAGCAATCAGCCCCAGCATTTT

J gene: TRBJ2-1
V gene: TRBV5-4
clone size: once
D gene: TRBD2
CDR3 protein: CASSANGLDPYNEQFF
CDR3 DNA: TGTGCCAGCAGCGCGAATGGACTAGACCCTTACAATGAGCAGTTCTTC

J gene: TRBJ2-5
V gene: TRBV27
clone size: NA
D gene: NA
CDR3 protein: CASSRQTQETQYF
CDR3 DNA: TGTGCCAGCAGTCGACAGACACAAGAGACCCAGTACTTC

J gene: TRBJ1-5
V gene: TRBV7-2
clone size: NA
D gene: TRBD1
CDR3 protein: CASSLIWGRGPQPQHF
CDR3 DNA: TGTGCCAGCAGCTTAATTTGGGGGAGGGGGCCTCAGCCCCAGCATTTT

J gene: TRBJ1-2
V gene: TRBV29-1
clone size: once
D gene: NA
CDR3 protein: CSARPPGNYGYTF
CDR3 DNA: TGCAGCGCACGCCCCCCGGGGAACTATGGCTACACCTTC

J gene: TRBJ2-1
V gene: TRBV24-1
clone size: NA
D gene: NA
CDR3 protein: CAIAKYNEQFF
CDR3 DNA: TGTGCCATTGCGAAGTACAATGAGCAGTTCTTC

J gene: TRBJ1-4
V gene: TRBV30
clone size: NA
D gene: NA
CDR3 protein: CAWSKGRWNGNEKLFF
CDR3 DNA: TGTGCCTGGAGTAAAGGGCGGTGGAATGGTAATGAAAAACTGTTTTTT

J gene: TRBJ1-5
V gene: TRBV12-3/TRBV12-4
clone size: once
D gene: NA
CDR3 protein: CASSFGQPQHF
CDR3 DNA: TGTGCCAGCAGTTTCGGTCAGCCCCAGCATTTT

J gene: TRBJ1-2
V gene: TRBV9
clone size: few
D gene: TRBD1
CDR3 protein: CASSVAGTGRVFDYGYTF
CDR3 DNA: TGTGCCAGCAGCGTGGCCGGGACAGGGAGAGTGTTTGACTATGGCTACACCTTC

J gene: TRBJ2-3
V gene: TRBV5-1
clone size: once
D gene: TRBD1
CDR3 protein: CASSVGSTGTDTQYF
CDR3 DNA: TGCGCCAGCAGTGTGGGGTCGACAGGGACAGATACGCAGTATTTT

J gene: TRBJ1-1
V gene: TRBV28
clone size: NA
D gene: NA
CDR3 protein: CASRDPGDTEAFF
CDR3 DNA: TGTGCCAGCAGAGATCCAGGGGACACTGAAGCTTTCTTT

J gene: TRBJ1-2
V gene: TRBV6-8
clone size: once
D gene: NA
CDR3 protein: CPLTNYGYTF
CDR3 DNA: TGTCCACTTACTAACTATGGCTACACCTTC

J gene: TRBJ2-4
V gene: TRBV19
clone size: once
D gene: TRBD1
CDR3 protein: CASRDRALAKNIQYF
CDR3 DNA: TGTGCCAGTAGGGACAGGGCACTAGCCAAAAACATTCAGTACTTC

J gene: TRBJ2-7
V gene: TRBV10-2
clone size: NA
D gene: NA
CDR3 protein: CASSESPSEQYF
CDR3 DNA: TGCGCCAGCAGTGAGTCGCCCTCCGAGCAGTACTTC

J gene: TRBJ2-1
V gene: TRBV7-3
clone size: NA
D gene: NA
CDR3 protein: CASSLSVGEQFF
CDR3 DNA: TGTGCCAGCAGCCTTAGTGTGGGCGAGCAGTTCTTC

J gene: TRBJ2-7
V gene: TRBV2
clone size: NA
D gene: TRBD2
CDR3 protein: CASSEREGLYEQYF
CDR3 DNA: TGTGCCAGCAGTGAGCGGGAGGGCCTGTACGAGCAGTACTTC

J gene: TRBJ2-1
V gene: TRBV2
clone size: NA
D gene: TRBD2
CDR3 protein: CASSTGPASGYNEQFF
CDR3 DNA: TGTGCCAGCAGTACAGGACCCGCTAGCGGATACAATGAGCAGTTCTTC

J gene: TRBJ2-1
V gene: TRBV28
clone size: NA
D gene: NA
CDR3 protein: CASSPLGYNEQFF
CDR3 DNA: TGTGCCAGCAGTCCGCTGGGATACAATGAGCAGTTCTTC

J gene: TRBJ2-1
V gene: TRBV18
clone size: NA
D gene: NA
CDR3 protein: CASSPPIVGGNEQFF
CDR3 DNA: TGTGCCAGCTCACCACCGATCGTAGGGGGAAATGAGCAGTTCTTC

J gene: TRBJ1-2
V gene: TRBV6-5
clone size: NA
D gene: NA
CDR3 protein: CASSYEFLTGGYTF
CDR3 DNA: TGTGCCAGCAGTTACGAATTCCTCACGGGGGGCTACACCTTC

J gene: TRBJ2-2
V gene: TRBV5-1
clone size: NA
D gene: NA
CDR3 protein: CASSREYTGELFF
CDR3 DNA: TGCGCCAGCAGCCGAGAGTACACCGGGGAGCTGTTTTTT

J gene: TRBJ1-2
V gene: TRBV9
clone size: once
D gene: NA
CDR3 protein: CASKLRGEDGYTF
CDR3 DNA: TGTGCCAGCAAGCTTCGTGGTGAGGATGGCTACACCTTC

J gene: TRBJ2-5
V gene: TRBV30
clone size: once
D gene: TRBD2
CDR3 protein: CAFTSGTYQETQYF
CDR3 DNA: TGTGCCTTTACTAGCGGGACGTACCAAGAGACCCAGTACTTC

J gene: TRBJ1-2
V gene: TRBV20-1
clone size: NA
D gene: NA
CDR3 protein: CSASSRNNYGYTF
CDR3 DNA: TGCAGTGCTAGTTCACGGAATAACTATGGCTACACCTTC

J gene: TRBJ2-7
V gene: TRBV2
clone size: NA
D gene: TRBD2
CDR3 protein: CASTTGEGYEQYF
CDR3 DNA: TGTGCCAGCACCACCGGGGAGGGATACGAGCAGTACTTC

J gene: TRBJ2-7
V gene: TRBV5-6
clone size: NA
D gene: TRBD2
CDR3 protein: CASSLALVAGHYEQYF
CDR3 DNA: TGTGCCAGCAGCTTGGCCCTGGTAGCGGGCCATTACGAGCAGTACTTC

J gene: TRBJ1-1
V gene: TRBV5-1
clone size: NA
D gene: NA
CDR3 protein: CASSLVLGENTEAFF
CDR3 DNA: TGCGCCAGCAGCTTGGTTCTGGGCGAGAACACTGAAGCTTTCTTT

J gene: TRBJ1-5
V gene: TRBV16
clone size: NA
D gene: NA
CDR3 protein: CASSQFPRRTPYSNQPQHF
CDR3 DNA: TGTGCCAGCAGCCAATTTCCCCGCCGGACCCCCTATAGCAATCAGCCCCAGCATTTT

J gene: TRBJ2-1
V gene: TRBV7-2
clone size: few
D gene: NA
CDR3 protein: CASSLAPFNEQFF
CDR3 DNA: TGTGCCAGCAGCTTAGCCCCTTTTAATGAGCAGTTCTTC

J gene: TRBJ2-3
V gene: TRBV11-3
clone size: once
D gene: NA
CDR3 protein: CASRAEFPTDTQYF
CDR3 DNA: TGTGCCAGCAGGGCGGAGTTTCCCACAGATACGCAGTATTTT

J gene: TRBJ2-1
V gene: TRBV11-3
clone size: few
D gene: NA
CDR3 protein: CASSRPQGISIF
CDR3 DNA: TGTGCCAGCAGCCGACCGCAGGGGATATCGATCTTC

J gene: TRBJ2-1
V gene: TRBV18
clone size: NA
D gene: NA
CDR3 protein: CASSPPPRSAPTSYNEQFF
CDR3 DNA: TGTGCCAGCTCACCACCTCCACGCAGCGCGCCCACCTCCTACAATGAGCAGTTCTTC

J gene: TRBJ1-2
V gene: TRBV4-3
clone size: NA
D gene: TRBD1
CDR3 protein: CASSQEQYDRGTYGYTF
CDR3 DNA: TGCGCCAGCAGCCAAGAACAATACGACAGGGGCACATATGGCTACACCTTC

J gene: TRBJ2-5
V gene: TRBV7-2
clone size: NA
D gene: NA
CDR3 protein: CASSWALGETQYF
CDR3 DNA: TGTGCCAGCAGCTGGGCCCTGGGGGAGACCCAGTACTTC

J gene: TRBJ2-2
V gene: TRBV19
clone size: NA
D gene: NA
CDR3 protein: CASSNERQNTGELFF
CDR3 DNA: TGTGCCAGTAGTAACGAGCGGCAGAACACCGGGGAGCTGTTTTTT

J gene: TRBJ2-7
V gene: TRBV5-6
clone size: NA
D gene: TRBD1
CDR3 protein: CASSRDRGRNEQYF
CDR3 DNA: TGTGCCAGCAGCCGAGACAGGGGGCGAAACGAGCAGTACTTC

J gene: TRBJ2-3
V gene: TRBV2
clone size: NA
D gene: NA
CDR3 protein: CASSDVGDTTQYF
CDR3 DNA: TGTGCCAGCAGTGATGTGGGGGACACGACGCAGTATTTT

J gene: TRBJ1-5
V gene: TRBV20-1
clone size: NA
D gene: TRBD1
CDR3 protein: CSASTGTGEVSNQPQHF
CDR3 DNA: TGCAGTGCTAGTACGGGGACAGGGGAAGTTAGCAATCAGCCCCAGCATTTT

J gene: TRBJ1-6
V gene: TRBV7-9
clone size: NA
D gene: NA
CDR3 protein: CASSLARTARAPLHF
CDR3 DNA: TGTGCCAGCAGCTTAGCGCGGACGGCCCGGGCACCCCTCCACTTT

J gene: TRBJ1-1
V gene: TRBV4-3
clone size: NA
D gene: TRBD1
CDR3 protein: CASSPGQGNTEAFF
CDR3 DNA: TGCGCCAGCAGCCCGGGACAGGGGAACACTGAAGCTTTCTTT

J gene: TRBJ2-1
V gene: TRBV15
clone size: NA
D gene: TRBD2
CDR3 protein: CATSIRAGLAGADEQFF
CDR3 DNA: TGTGCCACCAGCATCCGCGCGGGACTAGCGGGAGCCGATGAGCAGTTCTTC

J gene: TRBJ1-5
V gene: TRBV7-9
clone size: few
D gene: NA
CDR3 protein: CASSLGDSNQPQHF
CDR3 DNA: TGTGCCAGCAGCTTGGGGGACAGCAATCAGCCCCAGCATTTT

J gene: TRBJ2-1
V gene: TRBV30
clone size: NA
D gene: TRBD2
CDR3 protein: CAWSSRGGPFGNEQFF
CDR3 DNA: TGTGCCTGGAGTTCTCGGGGAGGGCCTTTCGGGAATGAGCAGTTCTTC

J gene: TRBJ1-2
V gene: TRBV5-8
clone size: NA
D gene: NA
CDR3 protein: CASSPGTVNYGYTF
CDR3 DNA: TGTGCCAGCAGCCCTGGGACGGTAAACTATGGCTACACCTTC

J gene: TRBJ2-1
V gene: TRBV5-1
clone size: NA
D gene: NA
CDR3 protein: CASRSGLSIYNEQFF
CDR3 DNA: TGCGCCAGCAGGTCGGGACTCTCAATTTACAATGAGCAGTTCTTC

J gene: TRBJ1-1
V gene: TRBV11-1
clone size: NA
D gene: NA
CDR3 protein: CASSNGGENTEAFF
CDR3 DNA: TGTGCCAGCAGCAACGGAGGGGAGAACACTGAAGCTTTCTTT

J gene: TRBJ1-1
V gene: TRBV21-1
clone size: once
D gene: NA
CDR3 protein: CASSKEGDTEAFF
CDR3 DNA: TGTGCCAGCAGCAAAGAGGGGGACACTGAAGCTTTCTTT

J gene: TRBJ2-4
V gene: TRBV12-5
clone size: NA
D gene: NA
CDR3 protein: CASGERSAGAKNIQYF
CDR3 DNA: TGTGCTAGTGGTGAGAGGAGTGCGGGAGCCAAAAACATTCAGTACTTC

J gene: TRBJ1-4
V gene: TRBV5-6
clone size: NA
D gene: NA
CDR3 protein: CASGPWTLNEKLFF
CDR3 DNA: TGTGCCAGCGGACCTTGGACCTTAAATGAAAAACTGTTTTTT

J gene: TRBJ2-4
V gene: TRBV20-1
clone size: NA
D gene: NA
CDR3 protein: CSAQGLNIQYF
CDR3 DNA: TGCAGTGCGCAGGGACTAAACATTCAGTACTTC